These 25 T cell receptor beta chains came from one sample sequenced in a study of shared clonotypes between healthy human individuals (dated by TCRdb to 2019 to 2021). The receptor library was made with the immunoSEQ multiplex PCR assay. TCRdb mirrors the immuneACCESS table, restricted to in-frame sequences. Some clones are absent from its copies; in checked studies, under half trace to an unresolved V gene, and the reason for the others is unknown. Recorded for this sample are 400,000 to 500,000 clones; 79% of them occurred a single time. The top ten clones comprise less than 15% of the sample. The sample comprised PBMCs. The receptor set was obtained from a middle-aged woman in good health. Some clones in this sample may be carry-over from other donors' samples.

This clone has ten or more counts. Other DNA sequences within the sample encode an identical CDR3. Written as DNA, the CDR3 is TGTGCCAGCAGCCAAGAAAGCCCAGCGGGAGGGCCCTACGAGCAGTACTTC. Translation gives CASSQESPAGGPYEQYF. The genes are TRBV4-2 and TRBJ2-7, with 10 nucleotides matching TRBD2. The trim removed 0 bases at V and 2 bases at J, leaving 7 bases unmatched. The CDR3 contains 17 residues. The germline CDR1 and CDR2 sequences are LGHNA and YNFKEQ.

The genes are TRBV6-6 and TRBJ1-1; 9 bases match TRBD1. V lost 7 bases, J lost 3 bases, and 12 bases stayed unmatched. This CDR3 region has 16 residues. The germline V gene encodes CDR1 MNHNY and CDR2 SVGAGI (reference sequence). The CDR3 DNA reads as TGTGCCAGCACCCCGACCGGGACAGGGATGGACACTGAAGCTTTCTTT. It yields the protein CASTPTGTGMDTEAFF.

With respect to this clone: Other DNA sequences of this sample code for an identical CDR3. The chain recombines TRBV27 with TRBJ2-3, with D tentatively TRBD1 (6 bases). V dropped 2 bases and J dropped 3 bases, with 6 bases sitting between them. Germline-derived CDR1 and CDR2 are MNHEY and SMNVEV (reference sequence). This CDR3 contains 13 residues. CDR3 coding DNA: TGTGCCAGCAGTTTAAGGGGGACAGATACGCAGTATTTT. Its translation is CASSLRGTDTQYF.

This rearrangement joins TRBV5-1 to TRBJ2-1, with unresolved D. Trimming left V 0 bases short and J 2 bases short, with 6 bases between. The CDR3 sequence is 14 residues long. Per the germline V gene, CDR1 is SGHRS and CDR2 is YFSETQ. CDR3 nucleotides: TGCGCCAGCAGCTTGGGGGCAGCCTACAATGAGCAGTTCTTC. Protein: CASSLGAAYNEQFF.

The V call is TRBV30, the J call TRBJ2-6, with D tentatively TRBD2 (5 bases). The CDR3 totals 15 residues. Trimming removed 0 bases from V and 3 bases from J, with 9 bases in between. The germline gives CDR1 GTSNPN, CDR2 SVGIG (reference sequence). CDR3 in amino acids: CAWSVPSNGANVLTF. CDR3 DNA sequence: TGTGCCTGGAGTGTACCTAGCAATGGGGCCAACGTCCTGACTTTC. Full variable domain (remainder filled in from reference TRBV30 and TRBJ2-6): SQTIHQWPATLVQPVGSPLSLECTVEGTSNPNLYWYRQAAGRGLQLLFYSVGIGQISSEVPQNLSASRPQDRQFILSSKKLLLSDSGFYLCAWSVPSNGANVLTFGAGSRLTVL.

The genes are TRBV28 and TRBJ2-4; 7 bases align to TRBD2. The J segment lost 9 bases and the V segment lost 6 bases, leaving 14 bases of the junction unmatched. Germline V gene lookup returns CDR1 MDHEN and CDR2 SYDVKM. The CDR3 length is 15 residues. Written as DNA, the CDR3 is TGTGCCAGCAGCCTTAACGTAGCGGGCGTTGTCATTCAGTACTTC. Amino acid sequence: CASSLNVAGVVIQYF.

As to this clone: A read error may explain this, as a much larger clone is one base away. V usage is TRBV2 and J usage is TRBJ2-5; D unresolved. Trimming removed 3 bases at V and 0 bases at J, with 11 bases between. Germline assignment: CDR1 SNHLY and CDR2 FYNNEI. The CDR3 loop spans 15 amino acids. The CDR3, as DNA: TGTGCCAGCAGTGAGGCCAATATAGACCAAGAGACCCAGTACTTC. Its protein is CASSEANIDQETQYF.

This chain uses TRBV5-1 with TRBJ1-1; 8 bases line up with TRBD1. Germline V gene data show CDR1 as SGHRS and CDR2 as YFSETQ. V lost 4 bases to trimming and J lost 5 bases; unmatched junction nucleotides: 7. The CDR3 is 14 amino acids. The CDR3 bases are TGCGCCAGCAGCGAACGACAGGGGAGGACTGAAGCTTTCTTT. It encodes CASSERQGRTEAFF.

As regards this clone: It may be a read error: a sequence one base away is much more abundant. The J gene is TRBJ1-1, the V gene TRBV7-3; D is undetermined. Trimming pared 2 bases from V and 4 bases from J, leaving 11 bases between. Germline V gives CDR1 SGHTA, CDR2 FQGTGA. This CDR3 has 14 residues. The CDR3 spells CASSLQEGITEAFF. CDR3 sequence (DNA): TGTGCCAGCAGCTTACAGGAAGGTATCACTGAAGCTTTCTTT.

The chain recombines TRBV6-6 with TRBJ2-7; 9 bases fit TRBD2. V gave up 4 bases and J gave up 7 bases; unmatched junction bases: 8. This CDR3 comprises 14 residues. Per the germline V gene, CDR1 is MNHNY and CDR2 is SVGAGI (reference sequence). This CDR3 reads CASSSLAGAWEQYF. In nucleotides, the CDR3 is TGTGCCAGCAGTTCATTAGCGGGAGCTTGGGAGCAGTACTTC.

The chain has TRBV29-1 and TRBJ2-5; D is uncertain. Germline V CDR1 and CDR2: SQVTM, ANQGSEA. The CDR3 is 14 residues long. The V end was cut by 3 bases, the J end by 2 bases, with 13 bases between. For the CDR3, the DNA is TGCAGCGTTGAGCTGAGAGCCCGTCAAGAGACCCAGTACTTC. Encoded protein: CSVELRARQETQYF.

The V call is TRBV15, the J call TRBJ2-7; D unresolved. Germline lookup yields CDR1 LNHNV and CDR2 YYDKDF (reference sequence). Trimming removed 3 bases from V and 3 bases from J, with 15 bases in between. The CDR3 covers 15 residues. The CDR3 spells CATSSPESAHYEQYF. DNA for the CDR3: TGTGCCACCAGCAGCCCGGAGTCGGCCCACTACGAGCAGTACTTC.

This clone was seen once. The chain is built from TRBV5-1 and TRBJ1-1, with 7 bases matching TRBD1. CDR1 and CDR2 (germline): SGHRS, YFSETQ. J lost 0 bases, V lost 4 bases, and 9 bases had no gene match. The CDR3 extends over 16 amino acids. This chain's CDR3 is CASSPYTGQLNTEAFF. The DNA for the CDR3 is TGCGCCAGCAGCCCTTATACGGGACAGTTGAACACTGAAGCTTTCTTT.

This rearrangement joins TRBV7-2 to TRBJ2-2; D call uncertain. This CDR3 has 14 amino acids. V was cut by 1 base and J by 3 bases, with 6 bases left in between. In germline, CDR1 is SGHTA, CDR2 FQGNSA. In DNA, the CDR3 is TGTGCCAGCAGCTTAGGGTGGGACACCGGGGAGCTGTTTTTT. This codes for CASSLGWDTGELFF.

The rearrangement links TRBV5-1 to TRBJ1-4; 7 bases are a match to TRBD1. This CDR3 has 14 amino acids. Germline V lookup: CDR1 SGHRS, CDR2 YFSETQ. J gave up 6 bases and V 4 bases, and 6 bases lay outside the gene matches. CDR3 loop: CASSTGTEHEKLFF. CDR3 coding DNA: TGCGCCAGCAGCACCGGGACAGAGCATGAAAAACTGTTTTTT.

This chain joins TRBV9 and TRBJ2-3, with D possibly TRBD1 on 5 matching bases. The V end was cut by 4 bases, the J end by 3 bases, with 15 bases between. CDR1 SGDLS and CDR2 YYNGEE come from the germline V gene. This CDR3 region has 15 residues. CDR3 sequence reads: CASSPMAGRTDTQYF. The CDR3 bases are TGTGCCAGCAGCCCAATGGCAGGGCGAACAGATACGCAGTATTTT.

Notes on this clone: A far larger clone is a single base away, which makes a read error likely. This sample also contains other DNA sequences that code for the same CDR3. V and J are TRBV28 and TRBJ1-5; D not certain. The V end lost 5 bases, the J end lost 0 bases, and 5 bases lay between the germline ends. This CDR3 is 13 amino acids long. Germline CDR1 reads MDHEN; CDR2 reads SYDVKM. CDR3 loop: CASSRDSNQPQHF. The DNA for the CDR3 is TGTGCCAGCAGTCGGGATAGCAATCAGCCCCAGCATTTT.

The CDR3 nucleotides read TGTGCCAGCAGCCAAGAACCATTTAGCGGGAGCGAAACAGAGACCCAGTACTTC. It encodes CASSQEPFSGSETETQYF. V is TRBV4-2 and J is TRBJ2-5, with TRBD2 identical over 9 bases. Germline CDR1 and CDR2: LGHNA and YNFKEQ. This CDR3 comprises 18 residues. Trimming removed 0 bases from V and 4 bases from J; junction bases left unmatched: 12.

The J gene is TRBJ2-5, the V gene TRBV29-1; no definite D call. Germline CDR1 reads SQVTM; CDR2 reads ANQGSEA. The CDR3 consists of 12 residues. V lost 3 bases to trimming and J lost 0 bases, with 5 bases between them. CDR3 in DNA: TGCAGCGTTGATCCGTACCAAGAGACCCAGTACTTC. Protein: CSVDPYQETQYF.

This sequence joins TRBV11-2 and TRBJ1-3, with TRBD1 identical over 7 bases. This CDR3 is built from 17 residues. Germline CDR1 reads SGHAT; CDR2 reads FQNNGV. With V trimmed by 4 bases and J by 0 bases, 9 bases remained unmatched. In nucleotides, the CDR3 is TGTGCCAGCAGCTCGCCTACAGGGGCAAGCTCTGGAAACACCATATATTTT. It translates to CASSSPTGASSGNTIYF.

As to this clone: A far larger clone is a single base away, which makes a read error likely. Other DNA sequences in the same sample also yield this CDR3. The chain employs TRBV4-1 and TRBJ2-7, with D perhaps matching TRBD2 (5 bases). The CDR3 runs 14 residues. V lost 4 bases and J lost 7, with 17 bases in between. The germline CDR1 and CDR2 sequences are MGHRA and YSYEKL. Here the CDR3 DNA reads TGCGCCAGCAGCCCCCGGGTAGCAGGAGGTGAGCAGTACTTC. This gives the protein CASSPRVAGGEQYF.

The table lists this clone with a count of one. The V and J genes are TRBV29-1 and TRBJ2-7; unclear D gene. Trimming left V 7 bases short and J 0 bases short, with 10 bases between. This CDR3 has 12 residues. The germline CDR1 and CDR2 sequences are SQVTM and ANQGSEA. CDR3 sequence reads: CSAAQNSYEQYF. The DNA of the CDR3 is TGCAGCGCGGCTCAGAACTCCTACGAGCAGTACTTC.

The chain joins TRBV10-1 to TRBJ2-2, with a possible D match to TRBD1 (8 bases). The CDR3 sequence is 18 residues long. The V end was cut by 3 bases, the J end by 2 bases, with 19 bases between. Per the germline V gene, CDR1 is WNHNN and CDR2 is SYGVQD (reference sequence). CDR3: CASSEASGTGINTGELFF. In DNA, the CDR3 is TGCGCCAGCAGTGAAGCAAGCGGGACAGGAATTAACACCGGGGAGCTGTTTTTT.

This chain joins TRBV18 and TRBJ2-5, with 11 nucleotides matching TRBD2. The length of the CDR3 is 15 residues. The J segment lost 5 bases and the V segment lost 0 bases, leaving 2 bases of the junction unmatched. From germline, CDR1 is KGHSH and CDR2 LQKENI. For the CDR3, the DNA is TGTGCCAGCTCACCACCGGGACTAGCGGCGGAGACCCAGTACTTC. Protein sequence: CASSPPGLAAETQYF.

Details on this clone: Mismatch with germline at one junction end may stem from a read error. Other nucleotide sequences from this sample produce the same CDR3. The CDR3 nucleotides are TGTGCCAGCAGTTACTCTCGGGCAGAAAAGAACACCGAAGCTTTCTTT. Its translation: CASSYSRAEKNTEAFF. The chain links TRBV6-6 to TRBJ1-1; D unclear. CDR1 and CDR2 (germline): MNHNY, SVGAGI (reference sequence). The CDR3 is made up of 16 amino acids.